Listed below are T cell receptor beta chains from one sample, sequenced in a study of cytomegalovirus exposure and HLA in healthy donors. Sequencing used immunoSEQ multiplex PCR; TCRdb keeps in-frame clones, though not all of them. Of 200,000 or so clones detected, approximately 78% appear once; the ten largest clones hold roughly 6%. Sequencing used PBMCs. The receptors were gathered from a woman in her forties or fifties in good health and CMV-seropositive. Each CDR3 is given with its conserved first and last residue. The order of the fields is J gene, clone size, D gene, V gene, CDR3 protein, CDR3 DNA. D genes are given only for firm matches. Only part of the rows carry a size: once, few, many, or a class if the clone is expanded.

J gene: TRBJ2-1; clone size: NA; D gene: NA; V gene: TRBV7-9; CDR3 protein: CASSLATSSHNEQFF; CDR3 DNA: TGTGCCAGCAGCTTAGCTACTAGTTCTCACAATGAGCAGTTCTTC
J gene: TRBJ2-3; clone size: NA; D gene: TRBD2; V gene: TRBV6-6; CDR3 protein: CASSVGRGPDTQYF; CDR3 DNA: TGTGCCAGCAGTGTGGGGAGGGGACCAGATACGCAGTATTTT
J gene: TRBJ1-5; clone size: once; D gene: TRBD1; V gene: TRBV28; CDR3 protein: CASSTYRGGNQPQHF; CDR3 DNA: TGTGCCAGCAGCACCTACAGGGGAGGCAATCAGCCCCAGCATTTT
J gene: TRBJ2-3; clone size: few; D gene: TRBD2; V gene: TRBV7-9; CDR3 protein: CASSRGLAGTDTQYF; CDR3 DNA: TGTGCCAGCAGCCGGGGACTAGCGGGCACAGATACGCAGTATTTT
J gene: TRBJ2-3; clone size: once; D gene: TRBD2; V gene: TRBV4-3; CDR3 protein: CASSQGRAGVTDTQYF; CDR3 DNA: TGCGCCAGCAGCCAAGGGCGAGCGGGGGTGACAGATACGCAGTATTTT
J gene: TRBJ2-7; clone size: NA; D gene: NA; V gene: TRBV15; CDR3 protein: CATSREQGKTHEQYF; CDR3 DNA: TGTGCCACCAGCAGAGAACAGGGTAAAACCCACGAGCAGTACTTC
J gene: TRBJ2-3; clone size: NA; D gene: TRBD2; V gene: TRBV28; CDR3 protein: CASSPLAGSTDTQYF; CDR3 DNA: TGTGCCAGCAGTCCGCTAGCGGGGAGCACAGATACGCAGTATTTT
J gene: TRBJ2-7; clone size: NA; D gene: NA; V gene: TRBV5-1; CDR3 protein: CASSYAPGYEQYF; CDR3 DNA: TGCGCCAGCAGCTATGCTCCCGGTTACGAGCAGTACTTC
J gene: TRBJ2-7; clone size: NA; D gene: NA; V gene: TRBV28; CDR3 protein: CVSSGLTLNEQYF; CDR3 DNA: TGTGTCAGCAGCGGACTGACCCTCAACGAGCAGTACTTC
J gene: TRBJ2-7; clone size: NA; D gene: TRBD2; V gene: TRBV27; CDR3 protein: CASRPASGGAFHEQYF; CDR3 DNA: TGTGCCAGCCGCCCGGCTAGCGGGGGGGCTTTCCACGAGCAGTACTTC
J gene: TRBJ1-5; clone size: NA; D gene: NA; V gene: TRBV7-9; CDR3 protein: CSSSLGAGGNQPQHF; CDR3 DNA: TGTTCCAGCAGCTTAGGGGCGGGCGGCAATCAGCCCCAGCATTTT
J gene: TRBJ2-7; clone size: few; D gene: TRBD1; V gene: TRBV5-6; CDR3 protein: CASRTTGDEQYF; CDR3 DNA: TGTGCCAGCAGGACTACAGGGGACGAGCAGTACTTC
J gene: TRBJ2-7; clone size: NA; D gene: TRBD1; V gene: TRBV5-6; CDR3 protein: CASSLEFTQGVSYEQYF; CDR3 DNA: TGTGCCAGCAGCTTGGAGTTTACACAGGGGGTATCCTACGAGCAGTACTTC
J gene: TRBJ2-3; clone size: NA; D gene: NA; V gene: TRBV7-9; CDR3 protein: CASSLGAGKSDTQYF; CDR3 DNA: TGTGCCAGCAGCTTAGGGGCAGGGAAGTCAGATACGCAGTATTTT
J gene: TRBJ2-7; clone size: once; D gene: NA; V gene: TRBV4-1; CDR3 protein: CASSQPFASYEQYF; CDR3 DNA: TGCGCCAGCAGCCAACCTTTTGCCAGCTACGAGCAGTACTTC
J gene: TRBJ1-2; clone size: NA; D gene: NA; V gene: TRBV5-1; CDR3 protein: CASSLLPQGGRGYTF; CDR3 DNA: TGCGCCAGCAGCTTACTACCACAGGGCGGCCGGGGCTACACCTTC
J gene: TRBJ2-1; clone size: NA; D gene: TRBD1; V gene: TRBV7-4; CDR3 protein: CASSCPGQGSSYNEQFF; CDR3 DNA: TGTGCCAGCAGCTGTCCGGGACAGGGGAGCTCCTACAATGAGCAGTTCTTC
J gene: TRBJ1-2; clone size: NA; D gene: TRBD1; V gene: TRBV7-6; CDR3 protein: CASSPGQAYGYTF; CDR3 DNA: TGTGCCAGCAGCCCGGGACAGGCCTATGGCTACACCTTC
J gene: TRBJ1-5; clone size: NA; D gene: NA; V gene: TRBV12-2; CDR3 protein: CASRLDRSNQPQHF; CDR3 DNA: TGTGCAAGTCGCCTAGACAGGAGCAATCAGCCCCAGCATTTT
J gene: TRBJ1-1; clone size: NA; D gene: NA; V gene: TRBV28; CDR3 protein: CASSSPDTEAFF; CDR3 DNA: TGTGCCAGCAGTTCCCCCGACACTGAAGCTTTCTTT
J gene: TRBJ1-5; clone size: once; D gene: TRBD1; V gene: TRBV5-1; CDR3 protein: CASSLDSGGNEGNQPQHF; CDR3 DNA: TGCGCCAGCAGCTTGGATTCAGGGGGGAATGAAGGAAATCAGCCCCAGCATTTT
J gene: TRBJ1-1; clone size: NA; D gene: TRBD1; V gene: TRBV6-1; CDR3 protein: CASSEGQGAGNTEAFF; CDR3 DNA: TGTGCCAGCAGTGAAGGGCAGGGGGCGGGGAACACTGAAGCTTTCTTT
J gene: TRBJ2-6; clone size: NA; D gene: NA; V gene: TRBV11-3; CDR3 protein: CASSLDGTRSGANVLTF; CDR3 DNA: TGTGCCAGCAGCTTAGATGGGACACGCTCTGGGGCCAACGTCCTGACTTTC
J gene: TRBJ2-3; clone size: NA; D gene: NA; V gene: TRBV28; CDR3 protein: CASSFSGARTDTQYF; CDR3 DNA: TGTGCCAGCAGTTTTAGCGGAGCCCGCACAGATACGCAGTATTTT
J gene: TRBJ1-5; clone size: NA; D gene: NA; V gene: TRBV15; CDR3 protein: CATSRSRQDQPQHF; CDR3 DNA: TGTGCCACCAGCAGAAGCCGACAGGATCAGCCCCAGCATTTT
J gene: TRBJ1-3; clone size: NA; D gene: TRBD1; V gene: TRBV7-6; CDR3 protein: CASSLGTGGNTIYF; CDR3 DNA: TGTGCCAGCAGCTTAGGGACAGGCGGAAACACCATATATTTT
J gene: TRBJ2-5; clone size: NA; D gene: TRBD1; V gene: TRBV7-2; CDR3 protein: CASSEQGAGETQYF; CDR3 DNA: TGTGCCAGCAGCGAACAGGGGGCCGGTGAGACCCAGTACTTC
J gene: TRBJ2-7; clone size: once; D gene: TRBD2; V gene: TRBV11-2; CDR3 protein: CASSLTSSYEQYF; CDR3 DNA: TGTGCCAGCAGCCTGACTAGCAGCTACGAGCAGTACTTC
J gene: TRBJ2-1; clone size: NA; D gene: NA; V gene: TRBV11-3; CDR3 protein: CASSLGLNEQFF; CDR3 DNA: TGTGCCAGCAGCTTAGGGCTCAATGAGCAGTTCTTC
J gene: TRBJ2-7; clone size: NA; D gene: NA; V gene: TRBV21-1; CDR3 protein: CASSKAPQEVPLGEQYF; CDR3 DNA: TGTGCCAGCAGCAAAGCGCCGCAGGAGGTGCCCTTGGGCGAGCAGTACTTC
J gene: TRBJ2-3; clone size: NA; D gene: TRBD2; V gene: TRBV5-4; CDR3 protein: CASSLSGSVGSDTQYF; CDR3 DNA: TGTGCCAGCAGCCTTAGCGGGAGTGTGGGGTCAGATACGCAGTATTTT
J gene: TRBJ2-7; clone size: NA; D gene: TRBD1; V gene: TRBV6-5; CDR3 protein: CASSNSGTGGIYEQYF; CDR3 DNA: TGTGCCAGCAGTAACTCCGGGACAGGGGGCATATACGAGCAGTACTTC
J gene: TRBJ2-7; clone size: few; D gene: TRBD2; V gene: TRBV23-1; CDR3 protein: CASSQFRSRGGLGYEQYF; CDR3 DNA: TGCGCCAGCAGTCAGTTTCGGTCGCGGGGGGGCCTCGGCTACGAGCAGTACTTC
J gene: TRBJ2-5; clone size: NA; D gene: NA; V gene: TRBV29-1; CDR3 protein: CSALTEQETQYF; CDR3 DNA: TGCAGCGCCCTGACAGAGCAAGAGACCCAGTACTTC
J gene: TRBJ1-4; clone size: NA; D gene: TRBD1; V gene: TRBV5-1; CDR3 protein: CASRTGQVTFGATNEKLFF; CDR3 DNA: TGCGCCAGCAGAACGGGACAGGTCACATTCGGGGCAACTAATGAAAAACTGTTTTTT
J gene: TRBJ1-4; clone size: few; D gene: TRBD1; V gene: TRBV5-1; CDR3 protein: CASSSGQASTATNEKLFF; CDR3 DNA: TGCGCCAGCAGCTCGGGACAGGCCTCAACTGCAACTAATGAAAAACTGTTTTTT
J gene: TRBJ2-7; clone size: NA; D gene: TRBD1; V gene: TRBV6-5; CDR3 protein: CASSYGDSLYEQYF; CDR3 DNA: TGTGCCAGCAGTTACGGGGACAGCCTCTACGAGCAGTACTTC
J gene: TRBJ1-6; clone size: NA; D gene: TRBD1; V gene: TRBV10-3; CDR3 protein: CAISSRTGGATENSPLHF; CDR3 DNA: TGTGCCATCAGTTCTCGGACAGGGGGAGCCACAGAGAATTCACCCCTCCACTTT
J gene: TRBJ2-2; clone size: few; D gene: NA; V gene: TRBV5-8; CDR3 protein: CAKAPFGELFF; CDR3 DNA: TGTGCCAAAGCCCCCTTCGGGGAGCTGTTTTTT
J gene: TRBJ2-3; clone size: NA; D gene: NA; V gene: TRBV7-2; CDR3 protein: CASSPQGGTSTDTQYF; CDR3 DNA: TGTGCCAGCAGCCCTCAGGGCGGGACTAGCACAGATACGCAGTATTTT
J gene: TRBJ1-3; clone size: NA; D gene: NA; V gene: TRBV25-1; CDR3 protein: CASRDFTEVSGNTIYF; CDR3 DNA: TGTGCCAGCAGGGACTTTACCGAAGTATCCGGAAACACCATATATTTT
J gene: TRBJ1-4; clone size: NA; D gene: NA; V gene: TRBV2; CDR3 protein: CASSGQHEKLFF; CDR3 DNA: TGTGCCAGCAGCGGACAGCATGAAAAACTGTTTTTT
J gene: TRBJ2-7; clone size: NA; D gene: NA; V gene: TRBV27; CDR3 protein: CASKLQFAGDEQYF; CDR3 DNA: TGTGCCAGCAAACTACAATTCGCCGGGGACGAGCAGTACTTC